What follows are 26 T cell receptor beta chains derived from one specimen sequenced in a study of cytomegalovirus exposure and HLA in healthy donors. This table comes from immunoSEQ multiplex PCR, and its TCRdb copy is limited to in-frame clones, with some not included. The sample gives 200,000 to 300,000 clones, more than 85% of which show up once; more than 10% is in the top ten. The sequencing input was PBMCs. The receptors originated from a man between 18 and 29 years old in good health and CMV-seropositive.

The chain has TRBV6-1 and TRBJ1-1; 7 bases align to TRBD1. The CDR3 covers 16 residues. J lost 3 bases, V lost 4 bases, and 11 bases had no gene match. Germline CDR1 is MNHNS and CDR2 is SASEGT. The CDR3 nucleotides are TGTGCCAGCAGTGTGACAACAGGGGAAGGGGACACTGAAGCTTTCTTT. Translating it yields CASSVTTGEGDTEAFF.

There are a few counts of this clone. The chain recombines TRBV11-2 with TRBJ2-7; 7 bases agree with TRBD1. Per germline, CDR1 SGHAT and CDR2 FQNNGV. J lost 5 bases, V lost 1 base, and 8 bases had no gene match. This CDR3 contains 15 residues. This chain's CDR3 is CASSLAGGGGNEQYF. CDR3 bases: TGTGCCAGCAGCTTAGCAGGGGGTGGGGGCAACGAGCAGTACTTC.

V usage is TRBV25-1 and J usage is TRBJ2-1; D is perhaps TRBD2 (5 bases). Trimming left V 3 bases short and J 5 bases short, with 14 bases between. The germline V gene encodes CDR1 MGHDK and CDR2 SYGVNS. The CDR3 sequence is 15 residues long. CDR3 sequence: CASSDPADYDNEQFF. As DNA, the CDR3 is TGTGCCAGCAGTGATCCCGCCGACTACGACAATGAGCAGTTCTTC.

The V call is TRBV18, the J call TRBJ1-3; D perhaps matches TRBD1 (5 bases). Trimming took off 1 base at V and 4 bases at J, with 8 bases between the two ends. The CDR3 has 14 amino acids. Per the germline V gene, CDR1 is KGHSH and CDR2 is LQKENI. DNA for the CDR3: TGTGCCAGCTCACCACAGGGGTACGGAAACACCATATATTTT. It translates to CASSPQGYGNTIYF.

This clone appeared a few times. The J gene is TRBJ1-2, the V gene TRBV6-5, with a possible D match to TRBD1 (5 bases). In germline, CDR1 is MNHEY, CDR2 SVGAGI. The V end lost 4 bases, the J end lost 6 bases, and 15 bases lay between the germline ends. The CDR3 consists of 14 residues. CDR3 region: CASSSESQGHGYTF. CDR3 sequence (DNA): TGTGCCAGCAGTTCCGAAAGTCAGGGTCATGGCTACACCTTC.

The chain uses TRBV2 and TRBJ2-1; maybe TRBD1 (5 bases). The CDR3 sequence is 13 residues long. V lost 3 bases and J lost 13, with 16 bases in between. CDR1 and CDR2 from the germline V gene are SNHLY and FYNNEI. In DNA, the CDR3 is TGTGCCAGCAGTGAGGGGCCACTTACAGGACAGTTCTTC. It translates to CASSEGPLTGQFF. Full variable domain (outside the CDR3, taken from reference TRBV2 and TRBJ2-1): EPEVTQTPSHQVTQMGQEVILRCVPISNHLYFYWYRQILGQKVEFLVSFYNNEISEKSEIFDDQFSVERPDGSNFTLKIRSTKLEDSAMYFCASSEGPLTGQFFGPGTRLTVL.

About this clone itself: The sample carries other DNA sequences with the same CDR3. J is TRBJ2-3 and V is TRBV27, with D hard to call. V lost 1 base and J 3 bases, leaving 8 bases between the germline ends. Germline V gene lookup returns CDR1 MNHEY and CDR2 SMNVEV (reference sequence). The CDR3 is 14 residues long. The CDR3 DNA follows: TGTGCCAGCAGTTTATTAGATAGTACAGATACGCAGTATTTT. Protein product: CASSLLDSTDTQYF.

This CDR3 reads CASSPSQGGEQFF. The DNA of the CDR3 is TGTGCCAGCAGCCCATCCCAGGGCGGGGAGCAGTTCTTC. The J gene is TRBJ2-1, the V gene TRBV11-3; D might be TRBD1 or TRBD2, each matching 5 bases. V lost 5 bases and J 10 bases, leaving 15 bases between the germline ends. Germline CDR1 and CDR2: SGHNT and YENEEA. The CDR3 is 13 amino acids.

This rearrangement joins TRBV6-5 to TRBJ2-1; 10 bases line up with TRBD1. This CDR3 spans 13 amino acids. V was pared by 7 bases and J by 9 bases, with 6 bases of the junction left unmatched. Germline V gene data show CDR1 as MNHEY and CDR2 as SVGAGI. CDR3 nucleotide sequence: TGTGCCAGCACCGGACAGGGGGGGGGTGAGCAGTTCTTC. Its protein product is CASTGQGGGEQFF.

The chain recombines TRBV25-1 with TRBJ1-1, with a possible D match to TRBD1 (5 bases). Germline loops: CDR1 MGHDK, CDR2 SYGVNS. Between the trimmed V and J ends, which lost 8 bases and 1 base, there was a span of 14 bases. CDR3 length: 14 residues. The CDR3 nucleotides read TGTGCCAGCGGCTACGGGGCAGGGAACACTGAAGCTTTCTTT. It translates to CASGYGAGNTEAFF.

This chain connects TRBV7-9 to TRBJ1-1, with D maybe TRBD1 (5 bases). The germline CDR1 and CDR2 sequences are SEHNR and FQNEAQ (reference sequence). The CDR3 is 13 amino acids. Trimming shortened V by 7 bases and J by 5 bases, and 14 bases separated the two germline ends. The CDR3 loop is CASTGGVRTEAFF. In nucleotides, the CDR3 is TGTGCCAGCACCGGGGGGGTGAGGACTGAAGCTTTCTTT.

V is TRBV20-1 and J is TRBJ1-1, with D unclear. CDR3 length: 10 amino acids. The V and J ends lost 5 bases and 1 base respectively, with 2 bases between them. Germline values: CDR1 DFQATT, CDR2 SNEGSKA (reference sequence). The CDR3 DNA sequence: TGCAGTGCTTCGAACACTGAAGCTTTCTTT. Encoded protein: CSASNTEAFF.

This chain links TRBV7-9 with TRBJ1-3, with D maybe TRBD1 (5 bases). The CDR3 consists of 15 residues. The germline V and J ends were trimmed by 5 bases and 4 bases, with 15 bases remaining between them. Germline V gene lookup returns CDR1 SEHNR and CDR2 FQNEAQ (reference sequence). The DNA of the CDR3 is TGTGCCAGCAGCCCCCCGGGGACTGCGGGAAACACCATATATTTT. This gives the protein CASSPPGTAGNTIYF.

This sequence joins TRBV4-1 and TRBJ2-3; D remains unclear. The CDR3 runs 17 residues. V lost 0 bases and J 2 bases, leaving 15 bases between the germline ends. Germline V gene sequence: CDR1 MGHRA, CDR2 YSYEKL. CDR3: CASSQEGGRFYTDTQYF. The CDR3 bases are TGCGCCAGCAGCCAAGAAGGTGGCAGATTTTACACAGATACGCAGTATTTT.

Notes on this clone: The same CDR3 arises from other DNA sequences in this sample as well. The chain joins TRBV7-7 to TRBJ2-7; 9 nucleotides align to TRBD1. Trimming removed 5 bases from V and 4 bases from J; junction bases left unmatched: 3. The CDR3 contains 13 residues. The germline gives CDR1 SSHAT, CDR2 FNYEAQ (reference sequence). The CDR3 sequence: CASSPGQGYEQYF. The CDR3 DNA reads TGTGCCAGCAGCCCCGGACAGGGGTACGAGCAGTACTTC.

CDR3 sequence reads: CASSMAGTSGNNEQFF. Here the CDR3 DNA reads TGTGCCAGCAGTATGGCCGGGACTAGCGGGAACAATGAGCAGTTCTTC. This sequence joins TRBV11-3 and TRBJ2-1, with 13 bases identical to TRBD2. This CDR3 spans 16 amino acids. V was pared by 6 bases and J by 5 bases, with 7 bases of the junction left unmatched. CDR1 and CDR2 from the germline V gene are SGHNT and YENEEA.

CDR3 in amino acids: CASSVAGGALNEQFF. In DNA form, the CDR3 reads TGTGCCAGCAGTGTAGCGGGAGGCGCCCTCAATGAGCAGTTCTTC. The rearrangement uses TRBV6-1 and TRBJ2-1; 10 bases map to TRBD2. The germline V gene has CDR1 MNHNS and CDR2 SASEGT. V was clipped by 4 bases and J by 6 bases; unmatched bases: 6. The CDR3 contains 15 residues.

The CDR3: CASTPAGQGKDEQFF. CDR3 in DNA: TGTGCCAGCACTCCTGCGGGACAGGGAAAGGATGAGCAGTTCTTC. This rearrangement joins TRBV2 to TRBJ2-1; TRBD1 aligns across 9 bases. Germline CDR1 and CDR2: SNHLY and FYNNEI. The CDR3 loop spans 15 amino acids. With 7 bases clipped from V and 8 bases from J, the junction kept 12 bases outside the gene matches. Full variable domain (rest looked up from reference TRBV2 and TRBJ2-1): EPEVTQTPSHQVTQMGQEVILRCVPISNHLYFYWYRQILGQKVEFLVSFYNNEISEKSEIFDDQFSVERPDGSNFTLKIRSTKLEDSAMYFCASTPAGQGKDEQFFGPGTRLTVL.

This clone has only one observation. The chain joins TRBV5-1 to TRBJ2-5; no reliable D call. This CDR3 has 12 residues. Germline-derived CDR1 and CDR2 are SGHRS and YFSETQ. V gave up 2 bases and J gave up 6 bases, with 8 bases separating them. CDR3 sequence (DNA): TGCGCCAGCAGCTTAGATGGAAAGACCCAGTACTTC. It specifies CASSLDGKTQYF.

The rearrangement links TRBV6-1 to TRBJ2-7; 7 nucleotides agree with TRBD2. The CDR3 covers 14 residues. V trimming: 0 bases; J trimming: 7 bases; junction bases outside the gene matches: 6. Germline V lookup: CDR1 MNHNS, CDR2 SASEGT. The CDR3 nucleotides are TGTGCCAGCAGTGAAGCCACGGGGGGAAAGGAGCAGTACTTC. Its translation: CASSEATGGKEQYF.

The CDR3 sequence: CASRFTGGGYNEQFF. Written as DNA, the CDR3 is TGTGCCAGCAGGTTCACAGGGGGTGGATACAATGAGCAGTTCTTC. V gene TRBV6-5 combines with J gene TRBJ2-1; 8 bases map to TRBD1. Trimming at V came to 6 bases and at J to 4 bases, leaving 8 bases not matched to a gene. The CDR3 is 15 amino acids. Germline loops: CDR1 MNHEY, CDR2 SVGAGI.

The gene calls are TRBV18 and TRBJ2-7; D ambiguous. The CDR3 is 16 amino acids. Trimming pared 6 bases from V and 0 bases from J, leaving 18 bases between. Germline V CDR1 and CDR2: KGHSH, LQKENI. The CDR3 spells CASSPIPAPDSYEQYF. For the CDR3, the DNA is TGTGCCAGCTCCCCGATACCAGCGCCCGACTCCTACGAGCAGTACTTC.

The chain has TRBV29-1 and TRBJ1-1; D possibly corresponds to TRBD1 (6 bases). Between the trimmed V and J ends, which lost 7 bases and 1 base, there was a span of 10 bases. The CDR3 spans 12 residues. In germline, CDR1 is SQVTM, CDR2 ANQGSEA. CDR3 sequence reads: CSAATGNTEAFF. The CDR3 nucleotides are TGCAGCGCCGCGACAGGGAACACTGAAGCTTTCTTT.

The rearrangement joins TRBV9 to TRBJ2-2; the D is unclear. The V end was cut by 0 bases, the J end by 7 bases, with 4 bases between. The germline CDR1 and CDR2 sequences are SGDLS and YYNGEE. This CDR3 has 12 residues. The CDR3 loop is CASSVVDGELFF. In DNA, the CDR3 is TGTGCCAGCAGCGTAGTTGACGGGGAGCTGTTTTTT.

The chain couples TRBV6-4 to TRBJ2-3; 12 positions match TRBD2. There are 15 residues in the CDR3. The germline gives CDR1 MRHNA, CDR2 SNTAGT. V shed 5 bases, J shed 4 bases, and the junction held 4 bases outside the gene matches. CDR3 nucleotide sequence: TGTGCCAGCAGTATGGCTAGCGGGAGGGCAGATACGCAGTATTTT. Translation gives CASSMASGRADTQYF.

On this clone: In the same sample, other DNA sequences code for this CDR3. The V and J genes are TRBV30 and TRBJ2-7; 10 bases fit TRBD1. CDR3 length equals 14 residues. V shed 1 base, J shed 5 bases, and the junction held 5 bases outside the gene matches. Germline lookup yields CDR1 GTSNPN and CDR2 SVGIG (reference sequence). CDR3 amino acids: CAWSARQGADEQYF. Here the CDR3 DNA reads TGTGCCTGGAGTGCCCGACAGGGGGCCGACGAGCAGTACTTC. Based on the CDR3 plus reference TRBV30 and TRBJ2-7, the full variable domain is SQTIHQWPATLVQPVGSPLSLECTVEGTSNPNLYWYRQAAGRGLQLLFYSVGIGQISSEVPQNLSASRPQDRQFILSSKKLLLSDSGFYLCAWSARQGADEQYFGPGTRLTVT.